Below are 29 T cell receptor beta chains sequenced from a single sample in a study of blood T cell repertoires in COVID-19. Clones were sequenced by immunoSEQ multiplex PCR, and TCRdb holds only the in-frame ones, with some missing. The data show around 250,000 clones, with about nine tenths seen just once and approximately 0.94% held by the top ten. The specimen sequenced was peripheral blood. The origin of the receptors is a woman between 35 and 50 years old who had recovered from COVID-19.

The chain links TRBV27 to TRBJ2-2, with a possible D match to TRBD1 (6 bases). The CDR3 covers 17 residues. The germline V gene has CDR1 MNHEY and CDR2 SMNVEV (reference sequence). Trimming pared 3 bases from V and 1 base from J, leaving 15 bases between. The CDR3 sequence is CASSFWQGPGNTGELFF. DNA of the CDR3: TGTGCCAGCAGTTTCTGGCAGGGGCCAGGGAACACCGGGGAGCTGTTTTTT.

The count of this clone is one. The rearrangement joins TRBV7-6 to TRBJ1-2; 12 bases fit TRBD1. V lost 5 bases and J lost 6; bases outside the gene matches: 7. Germline CDR1 reads SGHVS; CDR2 reads FNYEAQ. The length of the CDR3 is 15 residues. The CDR3 loop is CASSPRDRGRDGYTF. The DNA of the CDR3 is TGTGCCAGCAGCCCCCGGGACAGGGGGCGCGATGGCTACACCTTC.

The J gene is TRBJ2-1, the V gene TRBV11-1; 11 positions agree with TRBD2. The CDR3 contains 16 residues. Germline V gene lookup returns CDR1 SGHAT and CDR2 FQDESV (reference sequence). V lost 5 bases, J lost 3 bases, and 6 bases stayed unmatched. CDR3 residues: CASSGSGRAFYNEQFF. CDR3 in DNA: TGTGCCAGCAGCGGTAGCGGGAGGGCCTTCTACAATGAGCAGTTCTTC.

The rearrangement links TRBV12-3 or TRBV12-4 to TRBJ1-2; D not certain. The CDR3 has 13 amino acids. Trimming left V 3 bases short and J 8 bases short, with 13 bases between. CDR3 in DNA: TGTGCCAGCAGTTTGAGTCCTCCGTGGGGCTACACCTTC. Protein product: CASSLSPPWGYTF.

This rearrangement joins TRBV10-3 to TRBJ2-3, with D possibly matching TRBD2 (7 bases). Trimming pared 6 bases from V and 4 bases from J, leaving 14 bases between. There are 14 residues in the CDR3. CDR1 ENHRY and CDR2 SYGVKD come from the germline V gene. The CDR3 DNA reads TGTGCCATCAGGGGGGGGCCTTTGTCAGATACGCAGTATTTT. This sequence encodes CAIRGGPLSDTQYF.

The chain combines TRBV27 with TRBJ1-3, with D maybe TRBD1 (5 bases). The CDR3 length is 18 residues. With 5 bases removed from V and 2 bases from J, the gap between germline ends came to 22 bases. Germline CDR1 is MNHEY and CDR2 is SMNVEV (reference sequence). CDR3 nucleotides: TGTGCCAGCAGTCCGTCGGGGGGTCAGGGAAGGACTGGAAACACCATATATTTT. Translated, it gives CASSPSGGQGRTGNTIYF.

V is TRBV4-2 and J is TRBJ2-2; perhaps TRBD2 as D (5 bases). This CDR3 comprises 17 residues. V lost 0 bases and J 1 base, leaving 12 bases between the germline ends. Per the germline V gene, CDR1 is LGHNA and CDR2 is YNFKEQ. The CDR3 spells CASSQDPPSGNTGELFF. DNA for the CDR3: TGTGCCAGCAGCCAAGACCCCCCAAGCGGGAACACCGGGGAGCTGTTTTTT.

The V gene is TRBV5-1, the J gene TRBJ2-3; TRBD2 matches at 13 bases. CDR1 is SGHRS and CDR2 is YFSETQ in the germline V gene. This CDR3 comprises 17 residues. V trimming: 3 bases; J trimming: 4 bases; junction bases outside the gene matches: 8. The CDR3 protein is CASSSWTSGSLADTQYF. CDR3 DNA: TGCGCCAGCAGCTCCTGGACTAGCGGGAGTCTCGCAGATACGCAGTATTTT.

The rearrangement links TRBV5-6 to TRBJ2-1; 8 nucleotides agree with TRBD1. CDR3 length equals 14 residues. Trimming at V came to 3 bases and at J to 9 bases, leaving 8 bases not matched to a gene. Germline V gene data show CDR1 as SGHDT and CDR2 as YYEEEE. The CDR3 DNA follows: TGTGCCAGCAGCTACGACAGGGGTTTGAGTGAGCAGTTCTTC. It specifies CASSYDRGLSEQFF.

The rearrangement joins TRBV24-1 to TRBJ2-3; D possibly corresponds to TRBD2 (5 bases). The CDR3 covers 12 residues. Germline V gene sequence: CDR1 KGHDR, CDR2 SFDVKD. V was shortened by 8 bases and J by 1 base, with 6 bases between the two germline ends. The CDR3 loop is CATNGGTDTQYF. Written as DNA, the CDR3 is TGTGCCACCAACGGGGGCACAGATACGCAGTATTTT.

J is TRBJ2-1 and V is TRBV9, with TRBD1 matching over 9 bases. CDR1 SGDLS and CDR2 YYNGEE come from the germline V gene. This CDR3 is built from 16 residues. With 4 bases clipped from V and 7 bases from J, the junction kept 12 bases outside the gene matches. The CDR3 DNA follows: TGTGCCAGCAGCCCCCGGGACAGGGATATATCTAATGAGCAGTTCTTC. Protein sequence: CASSPRDRDISNEQFF.

This chain connects TRBV7-2 to TRBJ2-5; no definite D call. V was cut by 10 bases and J by 1 base, with 13 bases left in between. CDR1 is SGHTA and CDR2 is FQGNSA in the germline V gene. This CDR3 region has 13 residues. CDR3 sequence: CATKPEFQETQYF. In nucleotides, the CDR3 is TGTGCCACAAAACCAGAATTCCAAGAGACCCAGTACTTC.

The V and J genes are TRBV27 and TRBJ2-4; no definite D call. Per the germline V gene, CDR1 is MNHEY and CDR2 is SMNVEV (reference sequence). The CDR3 totals 15 residues. With 3 bases removed from V and 0 bases from J, the gap between germline ends came to 9 bases. For the CDR3, the DNA is TGTGCCAGCAGTTTCCCGAGAGTAGCCAAAAACATTCAGTACTTC. Protein sequence: CASSFPRVAKNIQYF.

The CDR3 DNA is TGTGCCAGCAGCGTGGAGCGGATGAGCTCCTACAATGAGCAGTTCTTC. Translation: CASSVERMSSYNEQFF. The chain has TRBV9 and TRBJ2-1, with a tentative D call TRBD2 (5 bases). The V gene's germline CDR1 is SGDLS and CDR2 YYNGEE. Between the trimmed V and J ends, which lost 2 bases and 0 bases, there was a span of 12 bases. The CDR3 length is 16 residues.

This rearrangement joins TRBV29-1 to TRBJ2-7; the match to TRBD2 covers 7 bases. CDR3 size: 13 residues. The V gene end was trimmed by 3 bases and the J gene end by 3 bases; junction bases not matched to a gene: 5. Germline V lookup: CDR1 SQVTM, CDR2 ANQGSEA. The CDR3 sequence: CSVDAGEGYEQYF. CDR3 nucleotides: TGCAGCGTTGATGCGGGAGAGGGCTACGAGCAGTACTTC.

The gene calls are TRBV6-5 and TRBJ1-1, with a possible D match to TRBD1 (5 bases). The CDR3 contains 12 residues. Germline CDR1 is MNHEY and CDR2 is SVGAGI. V dropped 6 bases and J dropped 4 bases, with 9 bases sitting between them. The CDR3 is CASRPGGTEAFF. The CDR3 DNA sequence: TGTGCCAGCAGGCCCGGGGGCACTGAAGCTTTCTTT.

The chain recombines TRBV29-1 with TRBJ1-1, with a weak D call TRBD1 (5 bases). With 0 bases removed from V and 12 bases from J, the gap between germline ends came to 14 bases. CDR3 length: 12 amino acids. Germline values: CDR1 SQVTM, CDR2 ANQGSEA. The CDR3 protein is CSVEDARGGPFF. The CDR3 DNA reads as TGCAGCGTTGAAGACGCCCGCGGGGGACCTTTCTTT.

This clone occurred a few times. The chain combines TRBV3-1 (or the pseudogene TRBV3-2) with TRBJ2-1; 7 bases align to TRBD1. Trimming took 6 bases from V and 0 from J; bases not matched to a gene: 14. The CDR3 consists of 18 residues. Germline V gene lookup returns CDR1 LGHDT and CDR2 YNNKEL (reference sequence). Here the CDR3 DNA reads TGTGCCAGCAGGCTACTAAACTCGGACAGGAGCTCCTACAATGAGCAGTTCTTC. The encoded protein is CASRLLNSDRSSYNEQFF.

The V call is TRBV19, the J call TRBJ2-1, with unresolved D. V was clipped by 3 bases and J by 3 bases, with 6 bases between them. The CDR3 length is 13 residues. Germline CDR1 reads LNHDA; CDR2 reads SQIVND (reference sequence). CDR3 bases: TGTGCCAGTAGTATTCTAAACTACAATGAGCAGTTCTTC. Amino acid sequence: CASSILNYNEQFF.

The V gene is TRBV6-1, the J gene TRBJ1-2; D is unclear. Trimming pared 3 bases from V and 0 bases from J, leaving 11 bases between. The CDR3 has 15 amino acids. Germline values: CDR1 MNHNS, CDR2 SASEGT. As DNA, the CDR3 is TGTGCCAGCAGTGATGCTCCGGGGACTAACTATGGCTACACCTTC. Its translation is CASSDAPGTNYGYTF.

The rearrangement links TRBV27 to TRBJ2-1; TRBD2 agrees at 8 bases. Germline lookup yields CDR1 MNHEY and CDR2 SMNVEV (reference sequence). The CDR3 is 16 residues long. V shed 3 bases and J 4 bases; nucleotides not matched to a gene: 8. Here the CDR3 reads CASSFLSGIAYNEQFF. The CDR3 DNA follows: TGTGCCAGCAGTTTCCTTAGCGGGATAGCGTACAATGAGCAGTTCTTC.

This chain connects TRBV19 to TRBJ2-7, with TRBD2 matching over 9 bases. There are 18 residues in the CDR3. Germline CDR1 and CDR2: LNHDA and SQIVND (reference sequence). Trimming cost V 3 bases and J 9 bases; bases outside gene matches: 21. CDR3 sequence (DNA): TGTGCCAGTAGTATGTTTCTAGCGGGATCTCCACAACTAACGATGCAGTACTTC. As protein: CASSMFLAGSPQLTMQYF.

The V call is TRBV5-4, the J call TRBJ2-1; D uncertain. The CDR3 extends over 14 amino acids. The V gene lost 2 bases and the J gene lost 0 bases, with 6 bases spanning the gap. Germline CDR1 SGHNT, CDR2 YYREEE (reference sequence). This chain's CDR3 is CASSFASSYNEQFF. The CDR3 DNA reads as TGTGCCAGCAGCTTCGCTAGCTCCTACAATGAGCAGTTCTTC. The whole variable domain, remainder taken from reference TRBV5-4 and TRBJ2-1, is ETGVTQSPTHLIKTRGQQVTLRCSSQSGHNTVSWYQQALGQGPQFIFQYYREEENGRGNFPPRFSGLQFPNYSSELNVNALELDDSALYLCASSFASSYNEQFFGPGTRLTVL.

This chain links TRBV3-1 (or the pseudogene TRBV3-2) with TRBJ1-4; no reliable D call. Germline CDR1 is LGHDT and CDR2 is YNNKEL (reference sequence). With 1 base removed from V and 8 bases from J, the gap between germline ends came to 11 bases. CDR3 size: 14 residues. The CDR3 sequence is CASSQAAGEEKLFF. In nucleotides, the CDR3 is TGTGCCAGCAGCCAAGCAGCCGGGGAGGAAAAACTGTTTTTT.

The chain couples TRBV5-1 to TRBJ2-2; 7 bases align to TRBD2. Germline assignment: CDR1 SGHRS and CDR2 YFSETQ. V lost 1 base, J lost 4 bases, and 10 bases stayed unmatched. This CDR3 has 17 residues. CDR3 bases: TGCGCCAGCAGCTTGTCTGGGGGAGGGCCGAGCACCGGGGAGCTGTTTTTT. Its translation is CASSLSGGGPSTGELFF.

This chain links TRBV6-5 with TRBJ1-1; D not resolved. Germline CDR1 MNHEY, CDR2 SVGAGI. With 6 bases removed from V and 1 base from J, the gap between germline ends came to 3 bases. This CDR3 is built from 11 residues. The CDR3 bases are TGTGCCAGCAGCAGGAACACTGAAGCTTTCTTT. It encodes CASSRNTEAFF.

This clone was seen only once. The rearrangement uses TRBV5-1 and TRBJ1-5; D call uncertain. V was trimmed by 4 bases and J by 6 bases, leaving 14 bases between them. Per the germline V gene, CDR1 is SGHRS and CDR2 is YFSETQ. The CDR3 extends over 14 amino acids. The CDR3 coding sequence is TGCGCCAGCAGCCCTTCACCGGCGGTTCAGCCCCAGCATTTT. Translating gives CASSPSPAVQPQHF.

The rearrangement links TRBV27 to TRBJ2-1; D might be TRBD1 (5 bases). With 5 bases removed from V and 9 bases from J, the gap between germline ends came to 14 bases. This CDR3 spans 13 amino acids. Germline CDR1 reads MNHEY; CDR2 reads SMNVEV (reference sequence). This chain's CDR3 is CASSPLLQGEQFF. The CDR3 DNA reads as TGTGCCAGCAGTCCCCTTTTGCAGGGTGAGCAGTTCTTC.

The genes are TRBV6-5 and TRBJ1-5, with 7 bases identical to TRBD1. Trimming at V came to 5 bases and at J to 7 bases, leaving 8 bases not matched to a gene. CDR3 size: 14 residues. Looked up from germline, CDR1 is MNHEY and CDR2 is SVGAGI. CDR3 sequence (DNA): TGTGCCAGCAGTCCGACAGGGACGGGACAGCCCCAGCATTTT. Its protein is CASSPTGTGQPQHF.